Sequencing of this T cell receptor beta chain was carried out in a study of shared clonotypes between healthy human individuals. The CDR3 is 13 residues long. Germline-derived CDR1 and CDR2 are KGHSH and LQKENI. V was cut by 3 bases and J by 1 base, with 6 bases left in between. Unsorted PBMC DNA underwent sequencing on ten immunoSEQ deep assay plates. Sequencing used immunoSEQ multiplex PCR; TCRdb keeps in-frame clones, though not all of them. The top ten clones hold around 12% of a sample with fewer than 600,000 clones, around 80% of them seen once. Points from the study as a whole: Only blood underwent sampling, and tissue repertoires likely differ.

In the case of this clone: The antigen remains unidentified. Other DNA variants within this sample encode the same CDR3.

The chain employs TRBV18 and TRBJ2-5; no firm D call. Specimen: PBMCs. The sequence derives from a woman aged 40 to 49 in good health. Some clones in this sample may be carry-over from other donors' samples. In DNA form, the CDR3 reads TGTGCCAGCTCACCGGGCCTCCAAGAGACCCAGTACTTC. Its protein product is CASSPGLQETQYF.